A selection of T cell receptor beta chains follows, all from one sample in a study of CD8+ T cells in alopecia areata. Data came from immunoSEQ multiplex PCR; TCRdb stores just in-frame clones and leaves some out. The data contain roughly 170,000 clones, about 63% of them seen just once; the ten biggest clones take up 14% to 15%. The specimen comprised CD4+ T cells sorted from blood, sampled at week 0. Receptor source: a human donor with alopecia areata. The CDR3 runs from the conserved cysteine through the conserved F or W. D genes are given only for firm matches. Clone size appears in some rows only: once, few, many, or a class for an expanded clone.

>-|TRBD1|15|TRBJ2-2|TRBV29-1
TGCAGCGTTGGACGACAGGGGGTTAACACCGGGGAGCTGTTTTTT
CSVGRQGVNTGELFF
>many|-|16|TRBJ2-1|TRBV5-6
TGTGCCAGCAGCTTTGGTGGGGTCTACTCCTACAATGAGCAGTTCTTC
CASSFGGVYSYNEQFF
>-|TRBD1|13|TRBJ1-2|TRBV7-3
TGTGCCAGCAGCTTAGGACAGGGTGGCGGCTACACCTTC
CASSLGQGGGYTF
>once|-|13|TRBJ2-5|TRBV10-3
TGTGCCATCAAGGACGCGGGGCAAGAGACCCAGTACTTC
CAIKDAGQETQYF
>-|-|16|TRBJ2-2|TRBV5-7
TGTGCCAGCAGCTTGGATAGGAGCCCGGTCACCGGGGAGCTGTTTTTT
CASSLDRSPVTGELFF
>-|-|13|TRBJ1-1|TRBV6-1
TGTGCCAGCAGGGGGACGGCGGGAACTGAAGCTTTCTTT
CASRGTAGTEAFF
>-|-|14|TRBJ2-1|TRBV2
TGTGCCAGCAGTGAATCCCAGGGAAGGGGCGAGCAGTTCTTC
CASSESQGRGEQFF
>once|-|13|TRBJ2-5|TRBV30
TGTGCCTGGAGTAAACAGGGACAAGAGACCCAGTACTTC
CAWSKQGQETQYF
>-|TRBD1|14|TRBJ1-2|TRBV4-1
TGCGCCAGCAGCCAACCGGGACAGAACTATGGCTACACCTTC
CASSQPGQNYGYTF
>-|-|10|TRBJ2-5|TRBV2
TGTGCCAGCGCAGAAGAGACCCAGTACTTC
CASAEETQYF
>few|-|14|TRBJ2-2|TRBV10-2
TGCGCCAGCAGTGCCGGGACGGAGACCGGGGAGCTGTTTTTT
CASSAGTETGELFF
>-|-|12|TRBJ1-1|TRBV6-5
TGTGCCAGCATCCAGGGTGCCACTGAAGCTTTCTTT
CASIQGATEAFF
>-|-|12|TRBJ2-1|TRBV5-1
TGCGCCAGCAGAGGGGATTACAATGAGCAGTTCTTC
CASRGDYNEQFF
>-|TRBD1|14|TRBJ1-6|TRBV29-1
TGCAGCGTGGCGACAGGGGGCGGTAATTCACCCCTCCACTTT
CSVATGGGNSPLHF
>-|-|14|TRBJ1-5|TRBV4-2
TGTGCCAGCAGCCAAGGGGCGGATAATCAGCCCCAGCATTTT
CASSQGADNQPQHF
>-|TRBD2|13|TRBJ2-7|TRBV15
TGTGCCACCAGCAGACCCGGGGGGGACGAGCAGTACTTC
CATSRPGGDEQYF
>few|TRBD1|16|TRBJ1-5|TRBV7-8
TGTGCCAGCAGCCCCGGAGGGGGCGTCCCTAATCAGCCCCAGCATTTT
CASSPGGGVPNQPQHF
>few|-|17|TRBJ1-6|TRBV15
TGTGCCACCAGCAGAGATCTCTATCGAGAAGACAATTCACCCCTCCACTTT
CATSRDLYREDNSPLHF
>-|-|14|TRBJ1-1|TRBV13
TGTGCCAGCAGCAGGCGGGTAACGAACACTGAAGCTTTCTTT
CASSRRVTNTEAFF
>-|-|15|TRBJ2-7|TRBV4-1
TGCGCCAGCAGCCAATCGCGGGGCAGCTCCTACGAGCAGTACTTC
CASSQSRGSSYEQYF
>-|-|18|TRBJ2-3|TRBV4-1
TGCGCCAGCAGCCAAGATCACCTCCGGGGTGGAGGATCCTATACGCAGTATTTT
CASSQDHLRGGGSYTQYF
>-|TRBD2|15|TRBJ2-3|TRBV7-9
TGTGCCAGCACCCCCCAGGCGGGGGTTGCAGATACGCAGTATTTT
CASTPQAGVADTQYF